A single sample gave rise to the 21 T cell receptor beta chains below, sequenced in a study of cytomegalovirus exposure and HLA in healthy donors. Here immunoSEQ multiplex PCR was the method, and the copy in TCRdb shows in-frame clones only, minus some. Here the sample spans about 130,000 clones, about nine tenths being singletons. The specimen was PBMCs. The receptors stem from a man aged 25-40 years in good health and CMV-seronegative.

The gene calls are TRBV4-1 and TRBJ1-4, with 10 bases identical to TRBD1. This CDR3 has 19 amino acids. Germline CDR1 is MGHRA and CDR2 is YSYEKL. Trimming at V came to 4 bases and at J to 15 bases, leaving 26 bases not matched to a gene. CDR3 sequence: CASSPMLQGDRGSLGRVFF. The CDR3, as DNA: TGCGCCAGCAGCCCTATGTTACAGGGGGACAGGGGCTCTCTGGGGAGAGTGTTTTTT.

The J gene is TRBJ2-7, the V gene TRBV7-2; D is perhaps TRBD1 (6 bases). Trimming cost V 6 bases and J 7 bases, with 19 bases left between them. The length of the CDR3 is 14 residues. The germline V gene has CDR1 SGHTA and CDR2 FQGNSA. CDR3 in DNA: TGTGCCAGCAGACCACCGGGACAACCTAAGGAGCAGTACTTC. Encoded protein: CASRPPGQPKEQYF. Together with reference TRBV7-2 and TRBJ2-7, the CDR3 gives the full variable domain: GAGVSQSPSNKVTEKGKDVELRCDPISGHTALYWYRQSLGQGLEFLIYFQGNSAPDKSGLPSDRFSAERTGGSVSTLTIQRTQQEDSAVYLCASRPPGQPKEQYFGPGTRLTVT.

V usage is TRBV5-1 and J usage is TRBJ1-4; TRBD1 is a possible D gene (5 bases). The CDR3 extends over 15 amino acids. Trimming took 1 base from V and 8 from J, leaving 15 bases between them. Germline assignment: CDR1 SGHRS and CDR2 YFSETQ. The CDR3 protein is CASSLQQASEEKLFF. DNA of the CDR3: TGCGCCAGCAGCTTGCAACAGGCTTCTGAGGAAAAACTGTTTTTT.

V gene TRBV4-1 combines with J gene TRBJ2-3; maybe TRBD2 (5 bases). Germline V CDR1 and CDR2: MGHRA, YSYEKL. The ends were cut back, 3 bases at V and 3 bases at J, with 13 bases in the middle. The length of the CDR3 is 15 residues. CDR3 protein: CASSHGLEVTDTQYF. The CDR3 DNA reads as TGCGCCAGCAGCCATGGTTTGGAGGTGACAGATACGCAGTATTTT.

The chain carries TRBV5-4 and TRBJ2-3, with TRBD1 as a possible D gene (7 bases). The CDR3 is 14 residues long. In germline, CDR1 is SGHNT, CDR2 YYREEE (reference sequence). Trimming pared 10 bases from V and 1 base from J, leaving 16 bases between. The DNA of the CDR3 is TGTGCCCACCACGGAGGGGGCGGCACAGATACGCAGTATTTT. This translates into CAHHGGGGTDTQYF.

This clone has just one count. In the same sample, other DNA sequences code for this CDR3. This chain connects TRBV19 to TRBJ2-3; no reliable D call. Germline V CDR1 and CDR2: LNHDA, SQIVND (reference sequence). V was shortened by 1 base and J by 4 bases, with 6 bases between the two germline ends. This CDR3 is built from 13 residues. The CDR3 nucleotides read TGTGCCAGTAGTATAGGGCTAGCAGATACGCAGTATTTT. Encoded protein: CASSIGLADTQYF.

This chain uses TRBV27 with TRBJ1-2; no clear D. The CDR3 runs 14 residues. Per germline, CDR1 MNHEY and CDR2 SMNVEV (reference sequence). Deletions cut 1 base from V and 6 bases from J, with 12 bases between. CDR3 loop: CASSLYPMGNGYTF. CDR3 coding DNA: TGTGCCAGCAGTTTATATCCGATGGGCAATGGCTACACCTTC.

Only a few counts were recorded for this clone. The chain carries TRBV4-2 and TRBJ2-7; possibly TRBD2 for D (7 bases). The CDR3 runs 14 residues. V was pared by 4 bases and J by 2 bases, with 12 bases between. Germline V CDR1 and CDR2: LGHNA, YNFKEQ. CDR3 protein: CASSPGRGPYEQYF. The CDR3 nucleotides read TGTGCCAGCAGCCCCGGGCGGGGGCCCTACGAGCAGTACTTC.

The chain joins TRBV11-3 to TRBJ2-1, with D unclear. The CDR3 is 13 amino acids. With 5 bases removed from V and 5 bases from J, the gap between germline ends came to 10 bases. CDR1 SGHNT and CDR2 YENEEA come from the germline V gene. The CDR3, as DNA: TGTGCCAGCAGCACAATGGAGCACAATGAGCAGTTCTTC. It translates to CASSTMEHNEQFF.

The V gene is TRBV5-4, the J gene TRBJ2-1; perhaps TRBD2 as D (5 bases). CDR3 length equals 15 residues. The germline V and J ends were trimmed by 2 bases and 4 bases, with 13 bases remaining between them. Germline V lookup: CDR1 SGHNT, CDR2 YYREEE (reference sequence). The CDR3 DNA reads TGTGCCAGCAGCTTCCAAACGGGGAATTACAATGAGCAGTTCTTC. It translates to CASSFQTGNYNEQFF.

This chain uses TRBV7-6 with TRBJ1-1, with D tentatively TRBD1 (6 bases). V dropped 4 bases and J dropped 2 bases, with 17 bases sitting between them. This CDR3 is built from 16 residues. CDR1 is SGHVS, CDR2 FNYEAQ, per germline. This chain's CDR3 is CASSSQGQEGNTEAFF. In DNA, the CDR3 is TGTGCCAGCAGCTCGCAGGGACAAGAAGGAAACACTGAAGCTTTCTTT.

The chain has TRBV2 and TRBJ2-3; tentative D call: TRBD2 (7 bases). The CDR3 covers 15 residues. Germline lookup yields CDR1 SNHLY and CDR2 FYNNEI. Trimming cost V 7 bases and J 3 bases, with 17 bases left between them. In nucleotides, the CDR3 is TGTGCCAGCATCCGGGGGGCACTGAGAACAGATACGCAGTATTTT. Its protein is CASIRGALRTDTQYF. Using reference TRBV2 and TRBJ2-3 for the parts outside the CDR3, the full variable domain is EPEVTQTPSHQVTQMGQEVILRCVPISNHLYFYWYRQILGQKVEFLVSFYNNEISEKSEIFDDQFSVERPDGSNFTLKIRSTKLEDSAMYFCASIRGALRTDTQYFGPGTRLTVL.

This sequence joins TRBV18 and TRBJ2-3; D is ambiguous. V dropped 5 bases and J dropped 3 bases, with 9 bases sitting between them. The CDR3 is made up of 13 amino acids. Germline V lookup: CDR1 KGHSH, CDR2 LQKENI. The CDR3: CASSWLVTDTQYF. The CDR3 DNA sequence: TGTGCCAGCTCATGGTTAGTAACAGATACGCAGTATTTT.

V gene TRBV5-1 combines with J gene TRBJ2-3; the D gene is possibly TRBD2 (6 bases). CDR3 length: 15 residues. Germline V gene data show CDR1 as SGHRS and CDR2 as YFSETQ. The V end was cut by 5 bases, the J end by 2 bases, with 15 bases between. The CDR3 DNA reads as TGCGCCAGCAGAGGCGGGACTGCCTCCACAGATACGCAGTATTTT. Protein product: CASRGGTASTDTQYF.

The chain is built from TRBV27 and TRBJ2-7; D gene ambiguous. The CDR3 is made up of 13 amino acids. Between the trimmed V and J ends, which lost 2 bases and 3 bases, there was a span of 8 bases. The germline V gene has CDR1 MNHEY and CDR2 SMNVEV (reference sequence). CDR3: CASSLGQYYEQYF. The DNA of the CDR3 is TGTGCCAGCAGTTTAGGGCAGTACTACGAGCAGTACTTC.

The chain has TRBV28 and TRBJ1-5; 7 bases match TRBD1. V shed 3 bases and J 5 bases; nucleotides not matched to a gene: 4. CDR1 and CDR2 (germline): MDHEN, SYDVKM. The CDR3 spans 14 residues. The CDR3 is CASSLGQGDQPQHF. The DNA of the CDR3 is TGTGCCAGCAGTTTGGGCCAGGGGGATCAGCCCCAGCATTTT.

The V call is TRBV10-1, the J call TRBJ1-4, with unresolved D. V shed 6 bases and J shed 3 bases, with 11 bases lying between them. CDR3 length: 14 residues. Germline V CDR1 and CDR2: WNHNN, SYGVQD (reference sequence). CDR3 residues: CASSHGLANEKLFF. The DNA for the CDR3 is TGCGCCAGCAGCCACGGTCTAGCTAATGAAAAACTGTTTTTT.

The chain has TRBV5-1 and TRBJ1-1; tentative D call: TRBD1 (6 bases). The CDR3 totals 15 residues. V lost 2 bases and J lost 4, with 15 bases in between. Germline V gene data show CDR1 as SGHRS and CDR2 as YFSETQ. The CDR3 region is CASSFSGARGTEAFF. In DNA form, the CDR3 reads TGCGCCAGCAGCTTTTCAGGGGCACGTGGCACTGAAGCTTTCTTT.

This chain uses TRBV5-1 with TRBJ1-1, with D maybe TRBD1 (5 bases). The germline CDR1 and CDR2 sequences are SGHRS and YFSETQ. This CDR3 has 14 amino acids. V gave up 0 bases and J gave up 1 base, with 7 bases separating them. Here the CDR3 DNA reads TGCGCCAGCAGCTTGGGACAGACGAACACTGAAGCTTTCTTT. The encoded protein is CASSLGQTNTEAFF.

The CDR3 sequence: CASSEATGGRVYGYTF. For the CDR3, the DNA is TGTGCCAGCAGTGAAGCCACTGGCGGCCGCGTCTATGGCTACACCTTC. The chain links TRBV6-1 to TRBJ1-2; D is ambiguous. The CDR3 is 16 amino acids. CDR1 is MNHNS, CDR2 SASEGT, per germline. Trimming removed 0 bases at V and 4 bases at J, with 15 bases between.

The gene calls are TRBV11-2 and TRBJ1-1, with D possibly being TRBD1 (6 bases). CDR3 length: 13 residues. V gave up 5 bases and J gave up 5 bases, with 12 bases separating them. Germline CDR1 and CDR2: SGHAT and FQNNGV. In DNA, the CDR3 is TGTGCCAGCAGCACGCAGGGGAGTACTGAAGCTTTCTTT. The encoded protein is CASSTQGSTEAFF.